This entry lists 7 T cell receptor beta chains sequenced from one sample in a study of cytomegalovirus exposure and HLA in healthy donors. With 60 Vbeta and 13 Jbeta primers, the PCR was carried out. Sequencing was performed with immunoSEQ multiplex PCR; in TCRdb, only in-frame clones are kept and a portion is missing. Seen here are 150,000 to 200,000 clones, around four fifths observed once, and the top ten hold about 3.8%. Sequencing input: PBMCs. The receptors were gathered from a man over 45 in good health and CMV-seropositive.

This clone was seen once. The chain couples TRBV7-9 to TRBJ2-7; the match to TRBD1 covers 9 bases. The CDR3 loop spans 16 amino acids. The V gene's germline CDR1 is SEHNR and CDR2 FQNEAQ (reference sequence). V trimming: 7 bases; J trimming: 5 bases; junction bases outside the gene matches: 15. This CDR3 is CASTQSTGQGLHEQYF. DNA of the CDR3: TGTGCCAGCACTCAATCTACAGGACAGGGGCTCCACGAGCAGTACTTC.

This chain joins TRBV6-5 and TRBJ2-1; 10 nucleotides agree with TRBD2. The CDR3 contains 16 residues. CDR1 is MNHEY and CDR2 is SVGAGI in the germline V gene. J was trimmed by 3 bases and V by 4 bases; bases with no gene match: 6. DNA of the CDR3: TGTGCCAGCAGTTCCCGGACTAGCGGAATCTACAATGAGCAGTTCTTC. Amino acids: CASSSRTSGIYNEQFF.

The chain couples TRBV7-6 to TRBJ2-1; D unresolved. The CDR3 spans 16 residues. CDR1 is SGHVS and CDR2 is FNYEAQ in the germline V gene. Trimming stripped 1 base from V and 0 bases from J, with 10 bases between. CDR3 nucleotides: TGTGCCAGCAGCTTAGGCCTACTTAGCTCCTACAATGAGCAGTTCTTC. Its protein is CASSLGLLSSYNEQFF.

Written as DNA, the CDR3 is TGTGCCAGTAGTATGGGTACAGGGCGGGCTTTCTTT. Its protein is CASSMGTGRAFF. This chain connects TRBV19 to TRBJ1-1; a possible D gene is TRBD1 (6 bases). The V gene's germline CDR1 is LNHDA and CDR2 SQIVND (reference sequence). The length of the CDR3 is 12 residues. The ends were cut back, 3 bases at V and 11 bases at J, with 13 bases in the middle. Variable domain in full (rest from reference TRBV19 and TRBJ1-1): DGGITQSPKYLFRKEGQNVTLSCEQNLNHDAMYWYRQDPGQGLRLIYYSQIVNDFQKGDIAEGYSVSREKKESFPLTVTSAQKNPTAFYLCASSMGTGRAFFGQGTRLTVV.

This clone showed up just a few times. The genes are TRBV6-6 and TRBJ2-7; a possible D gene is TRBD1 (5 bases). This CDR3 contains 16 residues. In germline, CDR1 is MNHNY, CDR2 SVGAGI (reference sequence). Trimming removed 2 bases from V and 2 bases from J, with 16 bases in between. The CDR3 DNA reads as TGTGCCAGCAGTTACCTAAACAGGCACCCTCCCTACGAGCAGTACTTC. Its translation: CASSYLNRHPPYEQYF.

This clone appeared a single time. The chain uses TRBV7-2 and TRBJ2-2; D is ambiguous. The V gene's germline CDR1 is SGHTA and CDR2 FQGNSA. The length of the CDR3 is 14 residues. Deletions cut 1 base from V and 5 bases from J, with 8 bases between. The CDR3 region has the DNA TGTGCCAGCAGCTTAGAAGCAGGTACCGGGGAGCTGTTTTTT. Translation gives CASSLEAGTGELFF. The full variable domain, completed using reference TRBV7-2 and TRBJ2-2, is GAGVSQSPSNKVTEKGKDVELRCDPISGHTALYWYRQSLGQGLEFLIYFQGNSAPDKSGLPSDRFSAERTGGSVSTLTIQRTQQEDSAVYLCASSLEAGTGELFFGEGSRLTVL.

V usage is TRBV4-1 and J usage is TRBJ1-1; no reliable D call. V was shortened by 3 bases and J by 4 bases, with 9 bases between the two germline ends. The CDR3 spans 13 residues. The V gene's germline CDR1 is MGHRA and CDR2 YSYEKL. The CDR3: CASSQPGLTEAFF. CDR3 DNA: TGCGCCAGCAGCCAGCCGGGTCTCACTGAAGCTTTCTTT.